Detailed here is one T cell receptor beta chain. Its antigen is unknown. The CDR3 spans 12 residues. The germline V gene encodes CDR1 WNHNN and CDR2 SYGVQD (reference sequence). V was shortened by 10 bases and J by 2 bases, with 12 bases between the two germline ends. The data belong to a study of graft-versus-host responses after intestinal transplantation. Looking at the study overall: Every recipient had anti-thymocyte globulin induction and 2 to 4 years of tacrolimus plus steroids.

TCRdb keeps only in-frame clones here, not all; method: immunoSEQ multiplex PCR. Of roughly 100,000 clones listed, more than 85% are singletons. This TCR derives from a human donor who received an intestinal transplant. This sample comprised unstimulated CD8+ T cells sorted from spleen or lymph node cells, obtained before intestinal transplant. This chain joins TRBV10-1 and TRBJ2-7; D uncertain. DNA for the CDR3: TGCGCCACCTCTTCTGGACCCTACGAGCAGTACTTC. It translates to CATSSGPYEQYF.